These 5 T cell receptor beta chains were sequenced from one sample in a study of blood T cell repertoires in COVID-19. Measured with immunoSEQ multiplex PCR; TCRdb has only the in-frame clones, and not every one. The sample yields more than 85,000 clones, over 80% seen once. Specimen: peripheral blood. All receptors derive from a woman aged 60-70 years with acute or convalescent COVID-19.

This chain uses TRBV25-1 with TRBJ1-4; possibly TRBD1 for D (6 bases). Looked up from germline, CDR1 is MGHDK and CDR2 is SYGVNS. V dropped 7 bases and J dropped 8 bases, with 11 bases sitting between them. The CDR3 length is 12 residues. The CDR3 DNA reads TGTGCCAGCAACAGGGCGAACGAAAAACTGTTTTTT. It encodes CASNRANEKLFF.

This chain joins TRBV9 and TRBJ2-1; perhaps TRBD1 as D (5 bases). This CDR3 contains 16 residues. With 0 bases removed from V and 0 bases from J, the gap between germline ends came to 10 bases. Germline V lookup: CDR1 SGDLS, CDR2 YYNGEE. The CDR3 loop reads CASSVVGASSYNEQFF. CDR3 coding DNA: TGTGCCAGCAGCGTAGTAGGGGCAAGCTCCTACAATGAGCAGTTCTTC.

This rearrangement joins TRBV3-1 (or the pseudogene TRBV3-2) to TRBJ2-2; D not resolved. CDR1 LGHDT and CDR2 YNNKEL come from the germline V gene (reference sequence). The CDR3 runs 13 residues. With 3 bases removed from V and 5 bases from J, the gap between germline ends came to 7 bases. CDR3 sequence reads: CASSQEKTGELFF. The CDR3 DNA follows: TGTGCCAGCAGCCAGGAGAAGACCGGGGAGCTGTTTTTT.

A single count supports this clone. The J gene is TRBJ1-1, the V gene TRBV10-2; perhaps TRBD1 as D (6 bases). Germline V gene data show CDR1 as WSHSY and CDR2 as SAAADI. V was clipped by 5 bases and J by 5 bases, with 9 bases between them. This CDR3 is built from 12 residues. CDR3 region: CASSPRGTEAFF. The CDR3 DNA reads as TGCGCCAGCAGTCCCAGGGGAACTGAAGCTTTCTTT.

This clone was detected only once. The V call is TRBV9, the J call TRBJ1-6; 9 nucleotides match TRBD1. V shed 3 bases and J 8 bases; nucleotides not matched to a gene: 0. The CDR3 consists of 13 residues. Germline CDR1 and CDR2: SGDLS and YYNGEE. CDR3 DNA: TGTGCCAGCAGCGGGACAGGGGATTCACCCCTCCACTTT. It codes for CASSGTGDSPLHF.